The next 4 T cell receptor beta chains were all read from a single sample in a study of cytomegalovirus exposure and HLA in healthy donors. Vbeta (60) and Jbeta (13) primers were used in the PCR. Profiled with immunoSEQ multiplex PCR; TCRdb holds only in-frame clones, not every one. This sample has roughly 120,000 clones, with about 81% found just once. The source material was PBMCs. These receptors came from a woman in her thirties or forties in good health and CMV-seropositive.

The J gene is TRBJ1-1, the V gene TRBV6-6, with TRBD1 identical over 10 bases. The CDR3 has 16 residues. CDR1 and CDR2 from the germline V gene are MNHNY and SVGAGI (reference sequence). After removal of 4 bases from V and 2 bases from J, the junction contained 7 bases not matched to a gene. CDR3 bases: TGTGCCAGCAGTTTGGGGGGACAGGGGTTAAACACTGAAGCTTTCTTT. Its protein product is CASSLGGQGLNTEAFF.

The rearrangement joins TRBV19 to TRBJ2-4; 7 bases fit TRBD1. Germline CDR1 reads LNHDA; CDR2 reads SQIVND (reference sequence). Trimming at V came to 5 bases and at J to 0 bases, leaving 10 bases not matched to a gene. This CDR3 has 17 residues. The CDR3 loop reads CASSPLGQVLAKNIQYF. As DNA, the CDR3 is TGTGCCAGTAGTCCCCTTGGACAGGTACTAGCCAAAAACATTCAGTACTTC.

The gene calls are TRBV19 and TRBJ1-1; D gene unclear. This CDR3 has 12 amino acids. Germline V CDR1 and CDR2: LNHDA, SQIVND (reference sequence). Deletions cut 7 bases from V and 11 bases from J, with 17 bases between. The CDR3 here is CASKIPSERAFF. The CDR3 DNA reads as TGTGCCAGTAAAATCCCCTCCGAGCGGGCTTTCTTT.

In DNA form, the CDR3 reads TGTGCCAGCAGCTGGGTGGGAGTGGCGGTTGTCGGGGAGCTGTTTTTT. Translating gives CASSWVGVAVVGELFF. The rearrangement joins TRBV11-3 to TRBJ2-2; the D gene is possibly TRBD2 (5 bases). V was clipped by 4 bases and J by 7 bases, with 19 bases between them. This CDR3 comprises 16 residues. The germline gives CDR1 SGHNT, CDR2 YENEEA.